Described below is a single TCR beta chain sequence and its context. This entry comes from a study of blood T cell repertoires in COVID-19. Overall study: Samples taken during acute and convalescent COVID-19 were collected in the United States, Italy and Spain. T cells, B-cell-depleted T cells, or PBMCs supplied cDNA or gDNA.

Here immunoSEQ multiplex PCR was the method, and the copy in TCRdb shows in-frame clones only, minus some. The profile covers 360,000 or so clones, with 89% appearing a single time and around 3.9% taken by the ten largest. Patients from Seattle were sampled longitudinally, starting during active infection. Germline CDR1 reads MDHEN; CDR2 reads SYDVKM. With 4 bases removed from V and 1 base from J, the gap between germline ends came to 11 bases. The CDR3 has 16 amino acids. The chain recombines TRBV28 with TRBJ1-6; D is possibly TRBD1 (6 bases). The material sequenced was peripheral blood. This receptor was identified in a woman aged 55-75 years with COVID-19, enrolled during active disease. The CDR3 coding sequence is TGTGCCAGCAGTTCGGCAGGGGCGTCCTATAATTCACCCCTCCACTTT. It codes for CASSSAGASYNSPLHF.